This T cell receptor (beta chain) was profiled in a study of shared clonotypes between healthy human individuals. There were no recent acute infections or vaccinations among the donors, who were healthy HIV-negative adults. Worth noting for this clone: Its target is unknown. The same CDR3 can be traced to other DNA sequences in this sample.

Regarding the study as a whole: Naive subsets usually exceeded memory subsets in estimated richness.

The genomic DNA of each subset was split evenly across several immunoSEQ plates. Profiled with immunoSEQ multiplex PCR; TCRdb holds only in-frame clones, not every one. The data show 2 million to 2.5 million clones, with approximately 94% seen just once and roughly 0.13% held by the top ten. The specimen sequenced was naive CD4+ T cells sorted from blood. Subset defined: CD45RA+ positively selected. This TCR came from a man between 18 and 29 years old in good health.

Here the CDR3 DNA reads TGTGCCAGCAGCTTAGCGGGGGGGCCAAGGGAGACCCAGTACTTC. Translation: CASSLAGGPRETQYF. The rearrangement links TRBV7-2 to TRBJ2-5; possibly TRBD2 for D (7 bases). V was clipped by 0 bases and J by 5 bases, with 13 bases between them. The CDR3 runs to 15 residues. Germline CDR1 reads SGHTA; CDR2 reads FQGNSA.